The 32 T cell receptor beta chains presented below share a single source sample, sequenced in a study of blood T cells in healthy people across ages. A second about 7 to 12 cycle PCR used barcoded and J-beta primers. TCRdb fed the 5' RACE reads into MiXCR, producing one record per CDR3 protein. The data hold fewer than 700,000 distinct CDR3 sequences, with around 48% observed a single time. The sequenced sample was blood. The receptor source for this set is a man older than 75 in good health.

This clonotype has only a few counts. The chain carries TRBV18 and TRBJ2-3; D might be TRBD1 or TRBD2, each matching 5 bases. V lost 1 base to trimming and J lost 1 base, with 15 bases between them. There are 17 residues in the CDR3. Germline-derived CDR1 and CDR2 are KGHSH and LQKENI. CDR3 DNA: TGTGCCAGCTCACCACTTGAGGGGACCCTGCGCACAGATACGCAGTATTTT. Translated, it gives CASSPLEGTLRTDTQYF.

The chain carries TRBV28 and TRBJ2-1; 7 nucleotides align to TRBD2. The CDR3 totals 17 residues. CDR1 is MDHEN, CDR2 SYDVKM, per germline. V gave up 7 bases and J gave up 1 base; unmatched junction bases: 13. CDR3 nucleotide sequence: TGTGCCAGCAAGATCGCCGTTAGTAGCGGGTCCTACAATGAGCAGTTCTTC. This gives the protein CASKIAVSSGSYNEQFF.

This clonotype was observed a few times. V is TRBV25-1 and J is TRBJ2-5, with TRBD1 identical over 9 bases. The length of the CDR3 is 15 residues. V was clipped by 3 bases and J by 5 bases; unmatched bases: 7. Per germline, CDR1 MGHDK and CDR2 SYGVNS. The CDR3 reads CASSDWTGVLETQYF. The CDR3 DNA reads TGTGCCAGCAGTGATTGGACAGGGGTGCTGGAGACCCAGTACTTC.

The chain recombines TRBV20-1 with TRBJ2-4; TRBD2 matches at 7 bases. The assigned J gene may be wrong: the sequence end matches TRBJ2-7 better. Germline-derived CDR1 and CDR2 are DFQATT and SNEGSKA (reference sequence). There are 12 residues in the CDR3. Written as DNA, the CDR3 is TGCAGTGCTAAACCGGGGGGCTACGAGCAGTACTTC. Amino acid sequence: CSAKPGGYEQYF.

The V call is TRBV18, the J call TRBJ1-2; D perhaps matches TRBD1 (6 bases). Germline CDR1 reads KGHSH; CDR2 reads LQKENI. Trimming pared 5 bases from V and 2 bases from J, leaving 27 bases between. The CDR3 consists of 19 residues. In nucleotides, the CDR3 is TGTGCCAGCTCAAAGGGGCAGGGGCCGACGTTGGGGCCCAACTATGGCTACACCTTC. Protein sequence: CASSKGQGPTLGPNYGYTF.

The chain carries TRBV5-1 and TRBJ2-4, with no clear D. The closer fit of TRBJ2-7 to the DNA end suggests the J call may be wrong. Germline CDR1 SGHRS, CDR2 YFSETQ. The CDR3 runs to 16 residues. Written as DNA, the CDR3 is TGCGCCAGCAGCCCCGGCACGTCCCGGACCCTCTACGAGCAGTACTTC. Residues: CASSPGTSRTLYEQYF.

Of note for this clonotype: A read error may account for a junction end that differs from germline. The chain has TRBV14 and TRBJ1-2; D gene uncertain. The CDR3 covers 15 residues. Germline V CDR1 and CDR2: SGHDN, FVKESK. Written as DNA, the CDR3 is TGTACCAGCTCCCCAAACAGAAAGGCTGGCTATGGCTACACCTTC. Amino acids: CTSSPNRKAGYGYTF.

This clonotype was seen a single time. The chain carries TRBV28 and TRBJ2-1, with 15 bases lining up with TRBD2. Germline V lookup: CDR1 MDHEN, CDR2 SYDVKM. The length of the CDR3 is 16 residues. With 8 bases clipped from V and 10 bases from J, the junction kept 12 bases outside the gene matches. The CDR3 DNA reads TGTGCCAGCGGTTCACCGGGACTAGCGGGAGGTGGGGAGCAGTTCTTC. Its translation: CASGSPGLAGGGEQFF.

V is TRBV13 and J is TRBJ2-7; TRBD1 matches 8 bases. Unmatched junction bases numbered 8, after V lost 4 bases and J lost 12 bases. The CDR3 is 12 residues long. The germline V gene has CDR1 PRHDT and CDR2 FYEKMQ (reference sequence). DNA for the CDR3: TGTGCCAGCAGCTGGACAGGGAAGGTCCCGTACTTC. This encodes CASSWTGKVPYF.

The chain carries TRBV5-1 and TRBJ1-3; D is undetermined. Germline CDR1 SGHRS, CDR2 YFSETQ. Trimming shortened V by 4 bases and J by 2 bases, and 10 bases separated the two germline ends. This CDR3 region has 14 residues. CDR3: CASSLESTGNTIYF. The CDR3 DNA follows: TGCGCCAGCAGCCTTGAGAGTACTGGAAACACCATATATTTT.

In regard to this clonotype: Mismatch with germline at one junction end may stem from a read error. The chain is built from TRBV7-9 and TRBJ2-7; TRBD1 aligns across 11 bases. The CDR3 has 15 amino acids. CDR1 and CDR2 (germline): SEHNR, FQNEAQ (reference sequence). The CDR3 loop is CSSSLSLGQGDEQYF. The DNA for the CDR3 is TGTTCCAGCAGCCTATCGTTGGGACAGGGGGACGAGCAGTACTTC.

This rearrangement joins TRBV20-1 to TRBJ1-2; a possible D gene is TRBD1 (6 bases). V was shortened by 0 bases and J by 5 bases, with 10 bases between the two germline ends. CDR1 DFQATT and CDR2 SNEGSKA come from the germline V gene (reference sequence). The CDR3 is made up of 13 amino acids. CDR3 sequence (DNA): TGCAGTGCTAGAGAAGGGGGGACTTATGGCTACACCTTC. It translates to CSAREGGTYGYTF.

V usage is TRBV2 and J usage is TRBJ1-6; D is uncertain. V lost 6 bases and J 0 bases, leaving 15 bases between the germline ends. CDR3 length: 17 amino acids. CDR1 and CDR2 (germline): SNHLY, FYNNEI. This CDR3 is CASRRAAGSSYNSPLHF. The DNA for the CDR3 is TGTGCCAGCAGGCGGGCCGCGGGGAGCTCCTATAATTCACCCCTCCACTTT.

The rearrangement joins TRBV7-2 to TRBJ2-3; 8 bases are shared with TRBD2. V dropped 4 bases and J dropped 3; count of bases not matched to a gene: 18. Germline V gene data show CDR1 as SGHTA and CDR2 as FQGNSA. The CDR3 extends over 19 amino acids. CDR3 nucleotides: TGTGCCAGCAGCTACCTGACTAGCGTCCATGGTCCGCTTACAGATACGCAGTATTTT. It is translated as CASSYLTSVHGPLTDTQYF.

This clonotype showed up just a few times. The chain carries TRBV29-1 and TRBJ2-1, with 13 bases lining up with TRBD2. Per the germline V gene, CDR1 is SQVTM and CDR2 is ANQGSEA. V lost 7 bases to trimming and J lost 6 bases; unmatched junction nucleotides: 12. The CDR3 has 16 amino acids. The CDR3 DNA follows: TGCAGCGCCCTGACTAGCGGGAGGACCGTGGGCAATGAGCAGTTCTTC. Translation gives CSALTSGRTVGNEQFF.

This clonotype was seen a handful of times. The chain carries TRBV7-2 and TRBJ1-5; TRBD1 matches 8 bases. The CDR3 spans 19 residues. The J segment lost 2 bases and the V segment lost 5 bases, leaving 17 bases of the junction unmatched. Germline loops: CDR1 SGHTA, CDR2 FQGNSA. The CDR3 nucleotides read TGTGCCAGCAGCCTTGGCGGCAGGGGGCCCCTAGGTGGCAATCAGCCCCAGCATTTT. It is translated as CASSLGGRGPLGGNQPQHF. Based on the CDR3 plus reference TRBV7-2 and TRBJ1-5, the full variable domain is GAGVSQSPSNKVTEKGKDVELRCDPISGHTALYWYRQSLGQGLEFLIYFQGNSAPDKSGLPSDRFSAERTGGSVSTLTIQRTQQEDSAVYLCASSLGGRGPLGGNQPQHFGDGTRLSIL.

The J gene is TRBJ2-7, the V gene TRBV6-5; a weak D match, TRBD2 (5 bases). There are 13 residues in the CDR3. From germline, CDR1 is MNHEY and CDR2 SVGAGI. V dropped 6 bases and J dropped 6 bases, with 15 bases sitting between them. CDR3 nucleotide sequence: TGTGCCAGCAGGGACCGTGGAGGTGGCGAGCAGTACTTC. It yields the protein CASRDRGGGEQYF.

The V gene is TRBV10-3, the J gene TRBJ2-3; 9 bases fit TRBD2. Germline CDR1 reads ENHRY; CDR2 reads SYGVKD. J gave up 4 bases and V 4 bases, and 6 bases lay outside the gene matches. This CDR3 is built from 15 residues. CDR3 bases: TGTGCCATCAGTGCTAGCGGGGAGAGCGCAGATACGCAGTATTTT. As protein: CAISASGESADTQYF.

This clonotype came up many times. The gene calls are TRBV20-1 and TRBJ2-3, with TRBD2 matching over 7 bases. Germline-derived CDR1 and CDR2 are DFQATT and SNEGSKA (reference sequence). The CDR3 is 16 amino acids. The trim removed 3 bases at V and 3 bases at J, leaving 12 bases unmatched. The CDR3 protein is CSASLYAGAVTDTQYF. The CDR3 DNA follows: TGCAGTGCTAGTTTGTACGCGGGAGCGGTGACAGATACGCAGTATTTT.

This clonotype has just a few counts. The genes are TRBV7-2 and TRBJ1-2; a weak D match, TRBD1 (5 bases). Germline V gene sequence: CDR1 SGHTA, CDR2 FQGNSA. The V end was cut by 3 bases, the J end by 6 bases, with 11 bases between. The CDR3 loop spans 13 amino acids. CDR3 bases: TGTGCCAGCAGCTTGGTCCAAGGGGATGGCTACACCTTC. Protein product: CASSLVQGDGYTF. Variable domain in full (rest from reference TRBV7-2 and TRBJ1-2): GAGVSQSPSNKVTEKGKDVELRCDPISGHTALYWYRQSLGQGLEFLIYFQGNSAPDKSGLPSDRFSAERTGGSVSTLTIQRTQQEDSAVYLCASSLVQGDGYTFGSGTRLTVV.

J is TRBJ2-7 and V is TRBV20-1, with D hard to call. The CDR3 sequence is 12 residues long. CDR1 and CDR2 (germline): DFQATT, SNEGSKA (reference sequence). Trimming pared 3 bases from V and 10 bases from J, leaving 16 bases between. Here the CDR3 DNA reads TGCAGTGCTAGGGACGTACTGCGGCCCCAGTACTTC. Amino acid sequence: CSARDVLRPQYF.

The chain combines TRBV6-5 with TRBJ2-2; D tentatively reads TRBD1 or TRBD2 (5 bases each). Trimming removed 0 bases at V and 5 bases at J, with 19 bases between. Germline-derived CDR1 and CDR2 are MNHEY and SVGAGI. This CDR3 region has 18 residues. CDR3 nucleotide sequence: TGTGCCAGCAGTTACTCGATCCCGGGACGAGCGAGTACCGGGGAGCTGTTTTTT. It yields the protein CASSYSIPGRASTGELFF.

The table lists this clonotype with a few counts. The chain recombines TRBV6-2 or TRBV6-3 with TRBJ1-5; D is unclear. V was shortened by 6 bases and J by 7 bases, with 10 bases between the two germline ends. The CDR3 is made up of 12 amino acids. Germline CDR1 reads MNHEY; CDR2 reads SVGEGT. CDR3 loop: CASSPPIQPQHF. The CDR3 DNA follows: TGTGCCAGCAGCCCTCCGATCCAGCCCCAGCATTTT.

In its sample, this clonotype was seen many times. The V gene is TRBV4-2, the J gene TRBJ2-1, with D unclear. The CDR3 length is 14 residues. Trimming left V 0 bases short and J 4 bases short, with 7 bases between. Germline values: CDR1 LGHNA, CDR2 YNFKEQ. The CDR3 DNA reads TGTGCCAGCAGCCAAGATCTCTTGTACAATGAGCAGTTCTTC. It codes for CASSQDLLYNEQFF.

On this clonotype: Compared with germline, one end of the junction differs, possibly owing to a read error. CDR3 in amino acids: CASSQRAGAANEKLFF. DNA of the CDR3: TGTGCCAGCAGCCAACGAGCGGGGGCAGCTAACGAAAAACTGTTTTTT. This rearrangement joins TRBV3-1 to TRBJ1-4; the D gene is possibly TRBD1 (6 bases). CDR1 LGHDT and CDR2 YNNKEL come from the germline V gene (reference sequence). The CDR3 consists of 16 residues.

The genes are TRBV7-9 and TRBJ1-2; no clear D gene. The CDR3 covers 13 residues. V was pared by 7 bases and J by 4 bases, with 13 bases between. Germline loops: CDR1 SEHNR, CDR2 FQNEAQ (reference sequence). CDR3 DNA sequence: TGTGCCAGCATCCCCCTGTTAATCTATGGCTACACCTTC. Translated: CASIPLLIYGYTF.

The chain is built from TRBV7-2 and TRBJ2-3; 10 bases agree with TRBD2. Germline CDR1 and CDR2: SGHTA and FQGNSA. Losses at the gene ends were 5 bases for V and 1 base for J; bases not matched to a gene: 6. The CDR3 is 16 residues long. The CDR3 DNA reads TGTGCCAGCAGCGCCCGACTAGCGGGCGGCACAGATACGCAGTATTTT. This encodes CASSARLAGGTDTQYF.

The rearrangement links TRBV18 to TRBJ2-3; D gene uncertain. CDR3 length: 14 amino acids. Germline V gene sequence: CDR1 KGHSH, CDR2 LQKENI. Trimming cost V 0 bases and J 4 bases, with 8 bases left between them. CDR3 sequence (DNA): TGTGCCAGCTCACCACCGCACTACCCAGATACGCAGTATTTT. Protein sequence: CASSPPHYPDTQYF.

The rearrangement joins TRBV4-3 to TRBJ2-1, with D perhaps TRBD1 (5 bases). The length of the CDR3 is 17 residues. Germline CDR1 and CDR2: LGHNA and YSLEER. V lost 1 base and J lost 4, with 17 bases in between. The CDR3 DNA reads as TGCGCCAGCAGCCAAGGAGCCAAGGGGTACAAATACAATGAGCAGTTCTTC. The encoded protein is CASSQGAKGYKYNEQFF.

In its sample, this clonotype was seen a few times. The chain joins TRBV14 to TRBJ2-3, with 7 bases identical to TRBD2. The CDR3 length is 17 residues. After removal of 4 bases from V and 2 bases from J, the junction contained 12 bases not matched to a gene. Germline V lookup: CDR1 SGHDN, CDR2 FVKESK. The CDR3 sequence: CASSLLIGAGSTDTQYF. The CDR3 region has the DNA TGTGCCAGCAGCCTCCTGATCGGAGCGGGGTCCACAGATACGCAGTATTTT.

The table lists this clonotype with a few counts. The chain is built from TRBV29-1 and TRBJ1-1; no firm D call. The CDR3 sequence is 12 residues long. With 5 bases removed from V and 5 bases from J, the gap between germline ends came to 12 bases. Germline V gene data show CDR1 as SQVTM and CDR2 as ANQGSEA. This CDR3 reads CSVQGRRTEAFF. The CDR3, as DNA: TGCAGCGTTCAAGGACGGCGAACTGAAGCTTTCTTT.

The V and J genes are TRBV7-6 and TRBJ2-3; TRBD1 might be the D (6 bases). Germline V gene sequence: CDR1 SGHVS, CDR2 FNYEAQ. The CDR3 runs to 16 residues. With 0 bases removed from V and 4 bases from J, the gap between germline ends came to 14 bases. CDR3 DNA: TGTGCCAGCAGCTTAGCTGGGACACTCAGCGCAGATACGCAGTATTTT. Its translation is CASSLAGTLSADTQYF.